This TCR beta chain is from a study of radiation and T cells in renal cell carcinoma. Measured with immunoSEQ multiplex PCR; TCRdb has only the in-frame clones, and not every one. Of some 120,000 clones in the sample, about 81% were seen once. A note on this clone: Its antigen is not identified.

Points from the study as a whole: From baseline, blood top tumor clonotypes peaked at 2 weeks post-radiation.

Time point: blood 2 weeks post-SBRT. Treatment indicated: 15 Gy SBRT to primary tumor, nephrectomy 4 weeks later. The clonotype comes from a man in his forties or fifties with renal cell carcinoma. The sample here was blood, taken from a patient whose treatment included radiotherapy and nephrectomy.

The CDR3 DNA reads TGTGCCAGCAGCTTGGGGCTGGCACCACTTAGCAATCAGCCCCAGCATTTT. It codes for CASSLGLAPLSNQPQHF. The chain recombines TRBV5-8 with TRBJ1-5; D not resolved. The CDR3 runs to 17 residues. V was clipped by 0 bases and J by 0 bases, with 13 bases between them. CDR1 SGHTS and CDR2 YDEGEE come from the germline V gene.